This T cell receptor (beta chain) appears in the sequencing data of a study of T cells after yellow fever vaccination. The CDR3 runs 14 residues. In germline, CDR1 is MDHEN, CDR2 SYDVKM. Unmatched junction bases numbered 8, after V lost 5 bases and J lost 7 bases. This clonotype was observed many times. TCRdb re-derived calls from the 5' RACE reads in MiXCR, one entry per CDR3 protein. Of a few hundred thousand distinct CDR3 sequences listed, roughly 4.3% are singletons. The chain recombines TRBV28 with TRBJ1-5; 7 bases agree with TRBD1. This sequence originates from a man younger than 35 who received the YFV17D yellow fever vaccine. The source was PBMCs, collected 5 days after the yellow fever booster vaccination. The CDR3 sequence is CASSPDREDQPQHF. CDR3 DNA sequence: TGTGCCAGCAGTCCAGACAGGGAGGACCAGCCCCAGCATTTT.